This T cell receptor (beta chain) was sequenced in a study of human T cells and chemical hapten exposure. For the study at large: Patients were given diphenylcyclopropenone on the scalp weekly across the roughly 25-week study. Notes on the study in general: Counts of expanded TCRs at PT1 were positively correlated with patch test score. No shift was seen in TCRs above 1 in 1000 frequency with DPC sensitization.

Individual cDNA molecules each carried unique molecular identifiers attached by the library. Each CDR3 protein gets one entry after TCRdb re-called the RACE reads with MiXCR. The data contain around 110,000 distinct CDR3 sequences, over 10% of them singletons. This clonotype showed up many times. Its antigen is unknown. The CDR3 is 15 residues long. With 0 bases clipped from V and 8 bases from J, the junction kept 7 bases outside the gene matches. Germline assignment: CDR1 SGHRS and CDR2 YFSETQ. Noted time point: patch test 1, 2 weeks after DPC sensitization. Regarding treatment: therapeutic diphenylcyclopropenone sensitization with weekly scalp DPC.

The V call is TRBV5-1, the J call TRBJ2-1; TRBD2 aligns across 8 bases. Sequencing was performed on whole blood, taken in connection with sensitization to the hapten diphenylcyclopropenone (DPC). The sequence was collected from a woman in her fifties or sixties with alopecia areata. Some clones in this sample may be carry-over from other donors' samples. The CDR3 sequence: CASSLVAGPSHEQFF. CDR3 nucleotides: TGCGCCAGCAGCTTGGTAGCGGGGCCGAGCCATGAGCAGTTCTTC.